These 5 T cell receptor beta chains share one sample of origin, sequenced in a study of cytomegalovirus exposure and HLA in healthy donors. The PCR made use of 60 Vbeta and 13 Jbeta primers. Produced via immunoSEQ multiplex PCR; TCRdb's table is partial and in-frame only. The sample has 120,000 or so clones; about three fifths are singletons. Input material: PBMCs. All receptors derive from a woman aged 40 to 50 in good health and CMV-seropositive.

The V and J genes are TRBV9 and TRBJ2-5, with TRBD2 identical over 9 bases. V trimming: 5 bases; J trimming: 1 base; junction bases outside the gene matches: 6. The CDR3 length is 15 residues. CDR1 is SGDLS and CDR2 is YYNGEE in the germline V gene. The CDR3 loop reads CASSHSGSRQETQYF. The CDR3 region has the DNA TGTGCCAGCAGTCATAGCGGGAGTCGCCAAGAGACCCAGTACTTC.

This clone was picked up a small number of times. The chain couples TRBV7-8 to TRBJ2-1, with D maybe TRBD1 (6 bases). Germline-derived CDR1 and CDR2 are SGHVS and FQNEAQ. Trimming shortened V by 0 bases and J by 4 bases, and 13 bases separated the two germline ends. The CDR3 covers 16 residues. Here the CDR3 DNA reads TGTGCCAGCAGCTTAGCCAGGGGCCTGGGATACAATGAGCAGTTCTTC. Protein product: CASSLARGLGYNEQFF.

The chain has TRBV7-3 and TRBJ1-2, with D possibly TRBD1 on 6 matching bases. This CDR3 is built from 16 residues. Germline V lookup: CDR1 SGHTA, CDR2 FQGTGA. Trimming removed 2 bases at V and 2 bases at J, with 15 bases between. This chain's CDR3 is CASSLATGLLNYGYTF. The CDR3 nucleotides read TGTGCCAGCAGCTTAGCGACAGGCTTACTAAACTATGGCTACACCTTC.

This chain connects TRBV7-9 to TRBJ2-7, with D perhaps matching TRBD1 (6 bases). Germline values: CDR1 SEHNR, CDR2 FQNEAQ (reference sequence). The CDR3 has 15 residues. V was clipped by 3 bases and J by 2 bases, with 14 bases between them. Here the CDR3 DNA reads TGTGCCAGCAGCTTTAAAGGACAGAGTGCCTACGAGCAGTACTTC. Its translation is CASSFKGQSAYEQYF.

This sequence joins TRBV5-4 and TRBJ2-7; 11 nucleotides agree with TRBD2. CDR1 SGHNT and CDR2 YYREEE come from the germline V gene (reference sequence). The CDR3 is 17 residues long. The junction had 12 bases not matched to a gene; V was cut back by 1 base and J by 6 bases. In DNA form, the CDR3 reads TGTGCCAGCAGCTTGAGACTAGCGGGGACCTCCCGGGGCGAGCAGTACTTC. This sequence encodes CASSLRLAGTSRGEQYF.